This T cell receptor beta chain originates from a study of blood T cells in healthy people across ages. It was with a sample-barcoded 5' primer and a J-beta primer mix that a second PCR of about 7 to 12 cycles was run. TCRdb re-called the 5' RACE reads through MiXCR, storing one row per CDR3 protein. The sample includes around 990,000 distinct CDR3 sequences, almost 25% of them seen just once. Whole-study results and caveats: Because donor CMV status was unknown, expanded clonotype changes were possibly confounded. Investigators treated diversity estimates from one million T cells as underestimates. The study found more naive CD4+ cells and higher diversity in long-lived than aged donors.

The CDR3 has 14 residues. Looked up from germline, CDR1 is DFQATT and CDR2 is SNEGSKA (reference sequence). J was trimmed by 5 bases and V by 5 bases; bases with no gene match: 8. As for this clonotype: Its antigen is undetermined.

These data are also associated with another study on T cells of mothers and their children. From that study: Slightly higher, non-significant overlap characterized related mother-child pairs relative to unrelated pairs.

The sample comprised blood. The TCR originated in a girl aged 2 to 9 in good health. The J gene is TRBJ1-5, the V gene TRBV20-1; TRBD1 agrees at 8 bases. CDR3 DNA: TGCAGTGCTCTCTCGGACAGGGTGGATCAGCCCCAGCATTTT. Protein product: CSALSDRVDQPQHF.